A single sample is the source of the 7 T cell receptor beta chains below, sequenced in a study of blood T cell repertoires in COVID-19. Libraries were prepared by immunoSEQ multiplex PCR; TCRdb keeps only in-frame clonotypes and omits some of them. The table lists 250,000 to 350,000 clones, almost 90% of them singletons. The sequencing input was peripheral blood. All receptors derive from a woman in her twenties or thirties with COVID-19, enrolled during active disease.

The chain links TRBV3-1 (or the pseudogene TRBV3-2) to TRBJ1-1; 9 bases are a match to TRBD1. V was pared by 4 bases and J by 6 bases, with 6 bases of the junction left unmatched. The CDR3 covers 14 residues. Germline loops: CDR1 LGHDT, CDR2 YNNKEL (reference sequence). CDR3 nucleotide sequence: TGTGCCAGCAGCCTAAGACAGGGGGATGCTGAAGCTTTCTTT. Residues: CASSLRQGDAEAFF.

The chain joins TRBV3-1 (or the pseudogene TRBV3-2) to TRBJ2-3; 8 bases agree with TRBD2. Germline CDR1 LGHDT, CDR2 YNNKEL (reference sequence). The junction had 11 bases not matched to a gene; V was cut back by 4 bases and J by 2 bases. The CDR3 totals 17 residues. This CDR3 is CASSPSGGGRTTDTQYF. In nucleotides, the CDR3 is TGTGCCAGCAGCCCATCGGGGGGCGGGAGGACCACAGATACGCAGTATTTT.

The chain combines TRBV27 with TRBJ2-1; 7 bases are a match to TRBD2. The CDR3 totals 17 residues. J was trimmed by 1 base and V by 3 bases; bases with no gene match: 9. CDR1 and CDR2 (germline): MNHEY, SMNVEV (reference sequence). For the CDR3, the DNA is TGTGCCAGCAGTTTTGGTATCGCGGGACTATCCTACAATGAGCAGTTCTTC. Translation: CASSFGIAGLSYNEQFF.

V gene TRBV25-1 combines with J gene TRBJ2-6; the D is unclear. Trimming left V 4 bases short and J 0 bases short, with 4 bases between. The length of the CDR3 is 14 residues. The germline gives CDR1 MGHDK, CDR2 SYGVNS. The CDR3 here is CASSAFSGANVLTF. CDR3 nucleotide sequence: TGTGCCAGCAGTGCATTCTCTGGGGCCAACGTCCTGACTTTC.

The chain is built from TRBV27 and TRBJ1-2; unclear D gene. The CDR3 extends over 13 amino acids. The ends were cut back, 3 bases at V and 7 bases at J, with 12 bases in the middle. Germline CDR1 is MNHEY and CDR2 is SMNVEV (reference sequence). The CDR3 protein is CASSFPGSAGYTF. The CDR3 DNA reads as TGTGCCAGCAGTTTCCCAGGATCAGCTGGCTACACCTTC.

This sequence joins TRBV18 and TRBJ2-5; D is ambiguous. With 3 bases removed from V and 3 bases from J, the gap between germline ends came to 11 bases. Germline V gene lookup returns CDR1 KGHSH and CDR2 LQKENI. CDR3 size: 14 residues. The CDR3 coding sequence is TGTGCCAGCTCACCCGGCCACCGGGAAGAGACCCAGTACTTC. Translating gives CASSPGHREETQYF.

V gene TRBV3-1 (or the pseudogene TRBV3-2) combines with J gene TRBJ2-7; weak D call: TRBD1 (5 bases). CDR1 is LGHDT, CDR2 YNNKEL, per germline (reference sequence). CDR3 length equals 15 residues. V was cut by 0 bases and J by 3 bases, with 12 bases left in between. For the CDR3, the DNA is TGTGCCAGCAGCCAAGATTTGGCAGGGCACTACGAGCAGTACTTC. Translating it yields CASSQDLAGHYEQYF.